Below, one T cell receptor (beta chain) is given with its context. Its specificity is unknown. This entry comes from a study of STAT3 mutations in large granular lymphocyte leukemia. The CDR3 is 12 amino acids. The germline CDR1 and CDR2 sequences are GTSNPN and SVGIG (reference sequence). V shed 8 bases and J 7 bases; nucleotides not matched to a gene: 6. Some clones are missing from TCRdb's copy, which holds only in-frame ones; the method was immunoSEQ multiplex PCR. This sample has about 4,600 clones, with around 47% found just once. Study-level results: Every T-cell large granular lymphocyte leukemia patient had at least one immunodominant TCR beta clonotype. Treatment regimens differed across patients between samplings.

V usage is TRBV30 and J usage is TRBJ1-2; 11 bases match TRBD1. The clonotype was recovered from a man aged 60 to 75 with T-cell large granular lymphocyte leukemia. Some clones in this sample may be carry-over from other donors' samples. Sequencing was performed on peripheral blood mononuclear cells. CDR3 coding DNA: TGTGCCCGAGAGGGGACAGGGGGTGGCTACACCTTC. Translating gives CAREGTGGGYTF.